The following is a T cell receptor (beta chain) sequence with its context. Libraries were prepared by immunoSEQ multiplex PCR; TCRdb keeps only in-frame clonotypes and omits some of them. The sample comprises under 20,000 clones, more than 65% of which are singletons, and 3% to 4.5% rests with the top ten. The data originate from a study of OX40 agonist ivuxolimab in advanced cancers. The CDR3 runs to 13 residues. Germline V CDR1 and CDR2: SEHNR, FQNEAQ (reference sequence). Trimming shortened V by 5 bases and J by 6 bases, and 14 bases separated the two germline ends. The specimen was CD4+ or CD8+ T cells sorted from blood, collected in a trial of the OX40 agonist ivuxolimab. The source of this sequence is an adult with an advanced solid tumor such as melanoma, head and neck, liver or kidney cancer. The genes are TRBV7-9 and TRBJ2-7; unclear D gene. CDR3: CASSTSPASEQYF. The CDR3 nucleotides are TGTGCCAGCAGCACAAGTCCCGCTAGCGAGCAGTACTTC. Variable domain in full (rest from reference TRBV7-9 and TRBJ2-7): DTGVSQNPRHKITKRGQNVTFRCDPISEHNRLYWYRQTLGQGPEFLTYFQNEAQLEKSRLLSDRFSAERPKGSFSTLEIQRTEQGDSAMYLCASSTSPASEQYFGPGTRLTVT.